This T cell receptor (beta chain) appears in the sequencing data of a study of CD8+CD57+ T cells in acquired aplastic anemia. The overall study: CD4+ and CD8+ cells, once sorted, gave DNA averaging roughly 3.2 ug. General study findings and limits: Between patients and controls, CD8+ Simpson's diversity did not vary significantly. Some 27 CD8+ CDR3 sequences were shared between patients and controls.

The CDR3 extends over 16 amino acids. CDR1 and CDR2 (germline): KGHDR, SFDVKD. This clonotype was seen only once. The antigen is unknown. Its ends do not fully match the called genes, so a read error is possible. Genomic DNA, the template, was used for profiling of the TCR beta VDJ and CDR3. TCRdb itself ran the reads through MiXCR, one entry per CDR3 protein. This sample yields about 160,000 distinct CDR3 sequences, of which less than 60% are seen a single time; about 2.6% belongs to the top ten. The patients chosen for sequencing had shown expansion of CD8+CD57+ cells (detected by flow cytometry). Each of the patients presented with severe acquired aplastic anemia.

The rearrangement links TRBV24-1 to TRBJ2-3, with D maybe TRBD2 (6 bases). The clonotype originates from a human donor with aplastic anemia. What was sequenced was sorted CD4+, CD8+, or CD8+CD57+ T cells (not recorded which) from PBMCs. This CDR3 is CATGDLGGTHTDTQYF. The CDR3 nucleotides read TGTGCCACCGGTGATTTAGGCGGGACCCACACAGATACGCAGTATTTT.